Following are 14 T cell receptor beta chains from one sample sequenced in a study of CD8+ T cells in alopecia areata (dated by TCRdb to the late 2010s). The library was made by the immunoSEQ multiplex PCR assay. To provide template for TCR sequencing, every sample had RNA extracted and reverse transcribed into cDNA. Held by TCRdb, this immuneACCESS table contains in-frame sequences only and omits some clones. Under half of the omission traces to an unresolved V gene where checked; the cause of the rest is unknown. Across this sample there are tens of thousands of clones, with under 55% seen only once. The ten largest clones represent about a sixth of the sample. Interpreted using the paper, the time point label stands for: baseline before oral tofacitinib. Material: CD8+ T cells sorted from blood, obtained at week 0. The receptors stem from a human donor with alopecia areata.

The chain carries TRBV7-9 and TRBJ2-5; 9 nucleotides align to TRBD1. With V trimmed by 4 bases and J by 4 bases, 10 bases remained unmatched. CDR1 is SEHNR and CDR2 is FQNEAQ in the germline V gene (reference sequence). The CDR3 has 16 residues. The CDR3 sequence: CASSSDRGTGRETQYF. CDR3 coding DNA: TGTGCCAGCAGCTCAGATCGTGGGACAGGGAGAGAGACCCAGTACTTC.

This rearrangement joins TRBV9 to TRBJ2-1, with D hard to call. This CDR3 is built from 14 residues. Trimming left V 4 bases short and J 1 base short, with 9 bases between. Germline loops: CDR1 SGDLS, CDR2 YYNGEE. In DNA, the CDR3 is TGTGCCAGCAGCCCGACGGGTTCCTACAATGAGCAGTTCTTC. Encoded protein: CASSPTGSYNEQFF.

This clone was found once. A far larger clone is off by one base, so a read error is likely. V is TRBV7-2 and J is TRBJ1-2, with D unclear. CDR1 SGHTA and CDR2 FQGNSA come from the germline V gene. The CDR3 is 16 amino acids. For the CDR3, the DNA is TGTGCCAGCAGCTGGAGCAAGACTGCCAGGAACTATGACTACACCTTC. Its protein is CASSWSKTARNYDYTF. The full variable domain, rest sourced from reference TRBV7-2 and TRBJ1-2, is GAGVSQSPSNKVTEKGKDVELRCDPISGHTALYWYRQSLGQGLEFLIYFQGNSAPDKSGLPSDRFSAERTGGSVSTLTIQRTQQEDSAVYLCASSWSKTARNYDYTFGSGTRLTVV.

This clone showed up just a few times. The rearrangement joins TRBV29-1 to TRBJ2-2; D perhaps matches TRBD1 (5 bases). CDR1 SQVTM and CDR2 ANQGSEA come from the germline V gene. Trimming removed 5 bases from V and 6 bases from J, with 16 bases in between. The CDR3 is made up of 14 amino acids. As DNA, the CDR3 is TGCAGCGTTCAGGAGAGACAGACCCCCGGGGAGCTGTTTTTT. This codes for CSVQERQTPGELFF.

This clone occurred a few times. The CDR3 bases are TGCAGCGTCCAAGGGGGACAGGGAGGAGGCCAGTACTTC. Protein product: CSVQGGQGGGQYF. This chain joins TRBV29-1 and TRBJ2-5, with 9 positions matching TRBD1. This CDR3 comprises 13 residues. Unmatched junction bases numbered 12, after V lost 6 bases and J lost 10 bases. Germline CDR1 SQVTM, CDR2 ANQGSEA.

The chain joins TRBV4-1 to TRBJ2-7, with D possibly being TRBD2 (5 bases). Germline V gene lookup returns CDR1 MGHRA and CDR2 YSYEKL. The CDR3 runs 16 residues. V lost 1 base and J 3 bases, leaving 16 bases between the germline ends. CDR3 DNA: TGCGCCAGCAGCCAAGCCGGTCCGGGTCGGGGCTACGAGCAGTACTTC. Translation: CASSQAGPGRGYEQYF.

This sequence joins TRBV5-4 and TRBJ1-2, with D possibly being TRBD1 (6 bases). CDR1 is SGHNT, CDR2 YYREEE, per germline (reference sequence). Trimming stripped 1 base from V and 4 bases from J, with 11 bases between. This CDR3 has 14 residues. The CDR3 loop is CASSLSRGAYGYTF. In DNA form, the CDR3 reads TGTGCCAGCAGCTTGTCCCGGGGGGCCTATGGCTACACCTTC. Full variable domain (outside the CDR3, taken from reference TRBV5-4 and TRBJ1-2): ETGVTQSPTHLIKTRGQQVTLRCSSQSGHNTVSWYQQALGQGPQFIFQYYREEENGRGNFPPRFSGLQFPNYSSELNVNALELDDSALYLCASSLSRGAYGYTFGSGTRLTVV.

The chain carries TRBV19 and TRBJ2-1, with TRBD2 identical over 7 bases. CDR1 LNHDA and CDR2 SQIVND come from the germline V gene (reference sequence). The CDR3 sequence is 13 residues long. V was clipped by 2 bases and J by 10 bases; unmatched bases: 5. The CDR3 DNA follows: TGTGCCAGTAGTATAAGTGGGGGGGAAGAGCAGTTCTTC. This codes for CASSISGGEEQFF.

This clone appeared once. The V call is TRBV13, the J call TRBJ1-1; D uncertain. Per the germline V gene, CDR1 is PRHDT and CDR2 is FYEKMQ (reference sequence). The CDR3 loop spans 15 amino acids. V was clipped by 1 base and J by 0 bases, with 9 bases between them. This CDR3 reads CASSLDAEMNTEAFF. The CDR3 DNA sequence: TGTGCCAGCAGCTTAGATGCGGAAATGAACACTGAAGCTTTCTTT.

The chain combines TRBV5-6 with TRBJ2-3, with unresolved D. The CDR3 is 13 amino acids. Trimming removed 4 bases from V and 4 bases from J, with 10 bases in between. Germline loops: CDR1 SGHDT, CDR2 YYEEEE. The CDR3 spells CASSGGRADTQYF. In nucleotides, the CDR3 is TGTGCCAGCAGCGGCGGACGGGCAGATACGCAGTATTTT.

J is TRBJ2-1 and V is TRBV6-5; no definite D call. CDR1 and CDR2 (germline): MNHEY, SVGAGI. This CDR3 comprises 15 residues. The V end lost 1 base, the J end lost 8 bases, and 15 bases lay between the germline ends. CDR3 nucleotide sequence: TGTGCCAGCAGTTACTTCCTAGGGCTCTCCCATGAGCAGTTCTTC. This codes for CASSYFLGLSHEQFF.

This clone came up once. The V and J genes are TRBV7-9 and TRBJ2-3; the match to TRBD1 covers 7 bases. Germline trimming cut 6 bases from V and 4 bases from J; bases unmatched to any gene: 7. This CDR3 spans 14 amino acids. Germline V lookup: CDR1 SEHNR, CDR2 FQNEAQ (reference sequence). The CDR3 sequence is CASSGDRFPDTQYF. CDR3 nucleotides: TGTGCCAGCAGTGGGGACAGATTCCCAGATACGCAGTATTTT.

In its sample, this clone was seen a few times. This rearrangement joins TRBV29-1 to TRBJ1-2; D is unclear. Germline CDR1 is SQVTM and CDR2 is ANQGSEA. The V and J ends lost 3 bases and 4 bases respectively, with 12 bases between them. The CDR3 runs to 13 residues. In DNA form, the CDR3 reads TGCAGCGTTGAGAAGAGGTCAGGCTATGGCTACACCTTC. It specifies CSVEKRSGYGYTF.

The DNA for the CDR3 is TGCAGCGTTGTTATGGAGGGGCTCGAGCAGTACTTC. Amino acids: CSVVMEGLEQYF. The V call is TRBV29-1, the J call TRBJ2-7; TRBD2 is a possible D gene (6 bases). V was trimmed by 4 bases and J by 6 bases, leaving 13 bases between them. The CDR3 length is 12 residues. Germline lookup yields CDR1 SQVTM and CDR2 ANQGSEA.